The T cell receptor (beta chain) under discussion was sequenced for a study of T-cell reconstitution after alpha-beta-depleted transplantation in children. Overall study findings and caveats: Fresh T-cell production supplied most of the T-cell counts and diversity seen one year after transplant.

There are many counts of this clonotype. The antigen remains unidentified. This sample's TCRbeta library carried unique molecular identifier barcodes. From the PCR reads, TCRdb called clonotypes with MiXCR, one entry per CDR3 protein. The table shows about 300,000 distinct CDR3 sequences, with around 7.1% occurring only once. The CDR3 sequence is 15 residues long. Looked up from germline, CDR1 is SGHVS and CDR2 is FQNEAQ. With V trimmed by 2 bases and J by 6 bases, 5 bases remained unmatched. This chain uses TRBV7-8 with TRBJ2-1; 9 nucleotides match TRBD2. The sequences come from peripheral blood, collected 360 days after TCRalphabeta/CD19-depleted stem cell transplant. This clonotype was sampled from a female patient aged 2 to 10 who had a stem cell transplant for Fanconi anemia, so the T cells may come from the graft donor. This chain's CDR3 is CASSLQRGASNEQFF. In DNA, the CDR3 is TGTGCCAGCAGCTTACAGCGGGGGGCTAGCAATGAGCAGTTCTTC.